These 16 T cell receptor beta chains were all obtained from the same sample, sequenced in a study of blood T cell repertoires in COVID-19. TCRdb's copy holds only in-frame clones and misses some; the assay was immunoSEQ multiplex PCR. Among about 32,000 clones, around nine tenths were seen once, and the ten largest hold about 5%. The sequenced sample consisted of peripheral blood. The receptors come from a woman between 65 and 79 years old with active COVID-19.

This chain uses TRBV5-1 with TRBJ2-5; D gene unclear. Trimming removed 0 bases at V and 5 bases at J, with 11 bases between. Germline assignment: CDR1 SGHRS and CDR2 YFSETQ. The CDR3 has 14 residues. The CDR3 loop is CASSLEAGSETQYF. In DNA, the CDR3 is TGCGCCAGCAGCTTGGAGGCAGGATCGGAGACCCAGTACTTC.

This sequence joins TRBV24-1 and TRBJ2-1; 13 nucleotides align to TRBD2. The length of the CDR3 is 16 residues. The trim removed 1 base at V and 10 bases at J, leaving 6 bases unmatched. Germline values: CDR1 KGHDR, CDR2 SFDVKD. In DNA, the CDR3 is TGTGCCACCAGTGATTTTGGACTAGCGGGGGCAGGGGAGCAGTTCTTC. Its translation: CATSDFGLAGAGEQFF.

The chain is built from TRBV3-1 (or the pseudogene TRBV3-2) and TRBJ2-2; 8 positions agree with TRBD2. Germline loops: CDR1 LGHDT, CDR2 YNNKEL (reference sequence). Trimming removed 6 bases from V and 5 bases from J; junction bases left unmatched: 8. This CDR3 contains 15 residues. CDR3 DNA sequence: TGTGCCAGCAGTTACCCGGGACTAGGTACCGGGGAGCTGTTTTTT. Translating it yields CASSYPGLGTGELFF.

This clone was counted a single time. The chain is built from TRBV7-2 and TRBJ2-3; 8 positions agree with TRBD2. Germline V gene lookup returns CDR1 SGHTA and CDR2 FQGNSA. Unmatched junction bases numbered 6, after V lost 0 bases and J lost 4 bases. This CDR3 is built from 16 residues. CDR3 nucleotides: TGTGCCAGCAGCTTAGCGGCAGCGGGGGCGTCAGATACGCAGTATTTT. This encodes CASSLAAAGASDTQYF.

This chain links TRBV7-8 with TRBJ2-7; TRBD1 agrees at 8 bases. CDR3 size: 15 residues. V trimming: 4 bases; J trimming: 3 bases; junction bases outside the gene matches: 8. Looked up from germline, CDR1 is SGHVS and CDR2 is FQNEAQ. CDR3 coding DNA: TGTGCCAGCAGCTCTCCCACGGACAGGGACTACGAGCAGTACTTC. The encoded protein is CASSSPTDRDYEQYF. Variable domain in full (rest from reference TRBV7-8 and TRBJ2-7): GAGVSQSPRYKVAKRGQDVALRCDPISGHVSLFWYQQALGQGPEFLTYFQNEAQLDKSGLPSDRFFAERPEGSVSTLKIQRTQQEDSAVYLCASSSPTDRDYEQYFGPGTRLTVT.

The V and J genes are TRBV5-1 and TRBJ1-1; 12 nucleotides align to TRBD1. The germline V gene encodes CDR1 SGHRS and CDR2 YFSETQ. The J segment lost 3 bases and the V segment lost 2 bases, leaving 5 bases of the junction unmatched. There are 16 residues in the CDR3. CDR3 protein: CASSFQGQGADTEAFF. The CDR3, as DNA: TGCGCCAGCAGCTTTCAGGGACAGGGGGCGGACACTGAAGCTTTCTTT.

This clone was recorded only once. The gene calls are TRBV11-3 and TRBJ2-2, with D possibly being TRBD2 (5 bases). There are 14 residues in the CDR3. The V end lost 6 bases, the J end lost 7 bases, and 15 bases lay between the germline ends. CDR1 SGHNT and CDR2 YENEEA come from the germline V gene. The CDR3 reads CASSPGIPGGELFF. The CDR3 nucleotides read TGTGCCAGCAGTCCGGGGATCCCGGGCGGGGAGCTGTTTTTT.

V and J are TRBV2 and TRBJ1-4; no definite D call. Trimming took off 6 bases at V and 0 bases at J, with 8 bases between the two ends. CDR1 is SNHLY and CDR2 is FYNNEI in the germline V gene. The CDR3 runs to 14 residues. CDR3 coding DNA: TGTGCCAGCAGGGCCACAACAACTAATGAAAAACTGTTTTTT. Its protein product is CASRATTTNEKLFF.

The rearrangement uses TRBV28 and TRBJ2-3; 8 bases are shared with TRBD2. Germline assignment: CDR1 MDHEN and CDR2 SYDVKM. This CDR3 spans 15 amino acids. Trimming took 4 bases from V and 2 from J; bases not matched to a gene: 5. Here the CDR3 reads CASSSSGYHTDTQYF. For the CDR3, the DNA is TGTGCCAGCAGTTCTAGCGGGTATCACACAGATACGCAGTATTTT.

The genes are TRBV10-3 and TRBJ1-1; tentatively, D is TRBD1 (6 bases). The CDR3 covers 14 residues. The germline V gene encodes CDR1 ENHRY and CDR2 SYGVKD. V was pared by 6 bases and J by 5 bases, with 16 bases between. CDR3 sequence reads: CAIRAGDLRTEAFF. Here the CDR3 DNA reads TGTGCCATCAGGGCAGGGGATCTGAGAACTGAAGCTTTCTTT.

The chain employs TRBV15 and TRBJ2-3; the match to TRBD2 covers 12 bases. The J segment lost 3 bases and the V segment lost 0 bases, leaving 7 bases of the junction unmatched. Germline V CDR1 and CDR2: LNHNV, YYDKDF (reference sequence). There are 18 residues in the CDR3. Here the CDR3 reads CATSRDPALAGGTDTQYF. Here the CDR3 DNA reads TGTGCCACCAGCAGAGATCCTGCCCTAGCGGGGGGGACAGATACGCAGTATTTT.

V usage is TRBV4-1 and J usage is TRBJ2-4; possible D gene TRBD1, 6 bases. The CDR3 loop spans 17 amino acids. Looked up from germline, CDR1 is MGHRA and CDR2 is YSYEKL. Trimming removed 2 bases from V and 0 bases from J, with 14 bases in between. CDR3 nucleotides: TGCGCCAGCAGCCAACTACCGGACAGACTAGCCAAAAACATTCAGTACTTC. This encodes CASSQLPDRLAKNIQYF.

The J gene is TRBJ1-4, the V gene TRBV7-6; 9 positions agree with TRBD1. The germline V gene encodes CDR1 SGHVS and CDR2 FNYEAQ. This CDR3 comprises 16 residues. With V trimmed by 5 bases and J by 0 bases, 4 bases remained unmatched. Here the CDR3 DNA reads TGTGCCAGCAGCCCGACAGGGGGTTCAACTAATGAAAAACTGTTTTTT. The encoded protein is CASSPTGGSTNEKLFF.

The chain combines TRBV28 with TRBJ2-3; 7 nucleotides line up with TRBD2. This CDR3 has 15 amino acids. Per the germline V gene, CDR1 is MDHEN and CDR2 is SYDVKM. The ends lost 7 bases at V and 3 bases at J; junction bases unmatched: 10. The CDR3 region is CASTAPGGNTDTQYF. The CDR3 DNA sequence: TGTGCCAGCACAGCACCCGGGGGGAATACAGATACGCAGTATTTT.

This clone was seen only once. The rearrangement uses TRBV5-6 and TRBJ2-7; TRBD2 agrees at 12 bases. The trim removed 5 bases at V and 4 bases at J, leaving 4 bases unmatched. CDR1 is SGHDT, CDR2 YYEEEE, per germline. The CDR3 runs to 14 residues. The CDR3 spells CASRKLAGGYEQYF. CDR3 sequence (DNA): TGTGCCAGCAGGAAACTAGCGGGGGGTTACGAGCAGTACTTC.

The V call is TRBV4-3, the J call TRBJ2-3, with 9 bases that match TRBD1. CDR1 and CDR2 (germline): LGHNA, YSLEER. J was trimmed by 4 bases and V by 1 base; bases with no gene match: 6. CDR3 length: 16 residues. The CDR3 loop reads CASSQAGTGKADTQYF. DNA of the CDR3: TGCGCCAGCAGCCAAGCCGGGACAGGGAAGGCAGATACGCAGTATTTT.